The 23 T cell receptor beta chains listed next were all sequenced from one sample in a study of blood T cell repertoires in COVID-19 (dated by TCRdb to the early 2020s). The method was the immunoSEQ multiplex PCR assay. TCRdb mirrors the immuneACCESS table, restricted to in-frame sequences. Some clones are absent from its copies; in checked studies, under half trace to an unresolved V gene, and the reason for the others is unknown. Recorded for this sample are under 150,000 clones; less than 90% of them occurred a single time. The ten largest account for around two fifths of the sample. The source material was peripheral blood. These receptors were obtained from a human donor in a cohort sampled during active COVID-19.

The chain couples TRBV15 to TRBJ1-2; D unresolved. The CDR3 loop spans 16 amino acids. In germline, CDR1 is LNHNV, CDR2 YYDKDF (reference sequence). Trimming cost V 1 base and J 0 bases, with 12 bases left between them. In nucleotides, the CDR3 is TGTGCCACCAGCAGAGCGGCGCGACTAACTAACTATGGCTACACCTTC. It codes for CATSRAARLTNYGYTF.

The rearrangement joins TRBV2 to TRBJ2-3; the match to TRBD1 covers 9 bases. The CDR3 has 19 residues. With 2 bases clipped from V and 1 base from J, the junction kept 13 bases outside the gene matches. From germline, CDR1 is SNHLY and CDR2 FYNNEI. The CDR3: CASSETLGTGKGRTDTQYF. The CDR3 DNA follows: TGTGCCAGCAGTGAAACCTTAGGGACAGGGAAGGGACGCACAGATACGCAGTATTTT. The full variable domain, rest sourced from reference TRBV2 and TRBJ2-3, is EPEVTQTPSHQVTQMGQEVILRCVPISNHLYFYWYRQILGQKVEFLVSFYNNEISEKSEIFDDQFSVERPDGSNFTLKIRSTKLEDSAMYFCASSETLGTGKGRTDTQYFGPGTRLTVL.

V usage is TRBV7-2 and J usage is TRBJ2-1; no clear D. V lost 1 base to trimming and J lost 12 bases, with 13 bases between them. This CDR3 is 13 amino acids long. Germline V gene lookup returns CDR1 SGHTA and CDR2 FQGNSA. CDR3 amino acids: CASSLESVSGQFF. The DNA of the CDR3 is TGTGCCAGCAGCTTAGAGAGCGTGTCGGGGCAGTTCTTC.

This CDR3 is CAISERDREGGYTF. DNA for the CDR3: TGTGCCATCAGTGAAAGGGACAGGGAGGGTGGCTACACCTTC. The chain recombines TRBV10-3 with TRBJ1-2; 9 nucleotides align to TRBD1. Losses at the gene ends were 3 bases for V and 7 bases for J; bases not matched to a gene: 6. Looked up from germline, CDR1 is ENHRY and CDR2 is SYGVKD. This CDR3 contains 14 residues.

This clone was counted only a few times. The rearrangement links TRBV19 to TRBJ1-1; D is perhaps TRBD1 (5 bases). The germline V gene encodes CDR1 LNHDA and CDR2 SQIVND (reference sequence). The CDR3 is 13 amino acids. The germline V and J ends were trimmed by 6 bases and 2 bases, with 10 bases remaining between them. DNA for the CDR3: TGTGCCAGTAGCGACAGACCAAACACTGAAGCTTTCTTT. This encodes CASSDRPNTEAFF.

The V and J genes are TRBV4-1 and TRBJ1-2; TRBD1 matches at 7 bases. Germline V gene sequence: CDR1 MGHRA, CDR2 YSYEKL. J gave up 8 bases and V 2 bases, and 11 bases lay outside the gene matches. The CDR3 is 15 amino acids. CDR3 DNA: TGCGCCAGCAGCCAAACCCGCGAGGGGGCAGGCGGCTACACCTTC. Translated, it gives CASSQTREGAGGYTF.

The chain joins TRBV5-6 to TRBJ2-3; 8 bases map to TRBD1. The V gene end was trimmed by 4 bases and the J gene end by 4 bases; junction bases not matched to a gene: 2. The CDR3 is 13 amino acids. Germline CDR1 is SGHDT and CDR2 is YYEEEE. This chain's CDR3 is CASSQGAPDTQYF. For the CDR3, the DNA is TGTGCCAGCAGCCAGGGGGCACCAGATACGCAGTATTTT.

The V and J genes are TRBV6-5 and TRBJ1-1, with D uncertain. Germline values: CDR1 MNHEY, CDR2 SVGAGI. V was trimmed by 6 bases and J by 2 bases, leaving 7 bases between them. The length of the CDR3 is 12 residues. The CDR3 loop reads CASSRLNTEAFF. In DNA, the CDR3 is TGTGCCAGCAGCCGACTAAACACTGAAGCTTTCTTT.

The CDR3 sequence: CASSLFSGQSSPNEKLFF. CDR3 nucleotide sequence: TGCGCCAGCAGCTTGTTTTCGGGACAATCTTCTCCTAATGAAAAACTGTTTTTT. The chain joins TRBV5-1 to TRBJ1-4; a possible D gene is TRBD1 (6 bases). Germline CDR1 is SGHRS and CDR2 is YFSETQ. Trimming took 1 base from V and 3 from J, leaving 19 bases between them. This CDR3 is built from 18 residues.

V gene TRBV2 combines with J gene TRBJ1-5, with D maybe TRBD1 (5 bases). This CDR3 is 16 amino acids long. Trimming removed 2 bases at V and 0 bases at J, with 11 bases between. Germline lookup yields CDR1 SNHLY and CDR2 FYNNEI. DNA of the CDR3: TGTGCCAGCAGTGAATTGCCAGGGTATAGCAATCAGCCCCAGCATTTT. It translates to CASSELPGYSNQPQHF. The full variable domain, its missing parts supplied by reference TRBV2 and TRBJ1-5, is EPEVTQTPSHQVTQMGQEVILRCVPISNHLYFYWYRQILGQKVEFLVSFYNNEISEKSEIFDDQFSVERPDGSNFTLKIRSTKLEDSAMYFCASSELPGYSNQPQHFGDGTRLSIL.

This clone showed up just a few times. The chain combines TRBV2 with TRBJ1-1, with D hard to call. Per the germline V gene, CDR1 is SNHLY and CDR2 is FYNNEI. The CDR3 has 13 amino acids. Trimming removed 7 bases at V and 4 bases at J, with 13 bases between. The CDR3 DNA reads TGTGCCAGCACCCCCCAGGTGAGCACTGAAGCTTTCTTT. Its protein is CASTPQVSTEAFF.

The V call is TRBV24-1, the J call TRBJ2-3, with 8 bases aligning to TRBD1. This CDR3 has 15 residues. Germline V gene lookup returns CDR1 KGHDR and CDR2 SFDVKD. V was clipped by 4 bases and J by 4 bases; unmatched bases: 6. The CDR3 region is CATSDYGTGADTQYF. CDR3 nucleotide sequence: TGTGCCACCAGTGACTACGGGACAGGCGCAGATACGCAGTATTTT.

This clone has only one observation. The genes are TRBV4-2 and TRBJ2-3, with D maybe TRBD2 (6 bases). Germline values: CDR1 LGHNA, CDR2 YNFKEQ. The CDR3 covers 16 residues. Trimming shortened V by 1 base and J by 1 base, and 12 bases separated the two germline ends. The CDR3 region has the DNA TGTGCCAGCAGCCAAGCGTATGGCGGGGGCACAGATACGCAGTATTTT. Translating it yields CASSQAYGGGTDTQYF.

The V call is TRBV20-1, the J call TRBJ1-2; D is perhaps TRBD1 (5 bases). Germline CDR1 DFQATT, CDR2 SNEGSKA (reference sequence). The germline V and J ends were trimmed by 6 bases and 13 bases, with 15 bases remaining between them. CDR3 size: 10 residues. The CDR3 nucleotides read TGCAGTGCCCCCCTTGGGGCGGTCACCTTC. Protein product: CSAPLGAVTF.

The J gene is TRBJ1-2, the V gene TRBV7-8, with D possibly matching TRBD1 (6 bases). The CDR3 is 14 residues long. CDR1 is SGHVS and CDR2 is FQNEAQ in the germline V gene. The germline V and J ends were trimmed by 5 bases and 4 bases, with 14 bases remaining between them. The CDR3 reads CASSRADSFYGYTF. The CDR3 region has the DNA TGTGCCAGCAGCCGAGCGGACAGCTTCTATGGCTACACCTTC.

The chain combines TRBV11-2 with TRBJ1-5, with no clear D. The CDR3 totals 14 residues. Germline CDR1 SGHAT, CDR2 FQNNGV. V was cut by 1 base and J by 7 bases, with 11 bases left in between. The CDR3 DNA is TGTGCCAGCAGCTTAGGGGAAGGGAGACAGCCCCAGCATTTT. Translated, it gives CASSLGEGRQPQHF.

This clone was recorded a few times. The chain has TRBV5-1 and TRBJ2-3; D unresolved. Germline assignment: CDR1 SGHRS and CDR2 YFSETQ. V dropped 4 bases and J dropped 4 bases, with 10 bases sitting between them. CDR3 length: 13 amino acids. The CDR3 reads CASSLPASDTQYF. DNA of the CDR3: TGCGCCAGCAGCCTGCCAGCGTCAGATACGCAGTATTTT.

The rearrangement links TRBV2 to TRBJ1-2; a possible D gene is TRBD1 (6 bases). Germline loops: CDR1 SNHLY, CDR2 FYNNEI. Trimming cost V 4 bases and J 5 bases, with 14 bases left between them. The CDR3 runs to 14 residues. CDR3 sequence (DNA): TGTGCCAGCAGTGTAGAGGCAGGGGAATATGGCTACACCTTC. Its protein is CASSVEAGEYGYTF.

V is TRBV7-3 and J is TRBJ2-5, with 9 bases fitting TRBD2. With 4 bases clipped from V and 0 bases from J, the junction kept 0 bases outside the gene matches. The germline CDR1 and CDR2 sequences are SGHTA and FQGTGA. There are 14 residues in the CDR3. The CDR3 spells CASSSSGDQETQYF. For the CDR3, the DNA is TGTGCCAGCAGCTCTAGCGGGGACCAAGAGACCCAGTACTTC.

The CDR3, as DNA: TGTGCCAGCAGCCAAGAGGCGGCAGGGGGCCGGAGATGGGATGAGCAGTTCTTC. Translated: CASSQEAAGGRRWDEQFF. V is TRBV4-2 and J is TRBJ2-1; 8 bases are a match to TRBD1. This CDR3 has 18 amino acids. J gave up 8 bases and V 0 bases, and 15 bases lay outside the gene matches. Germline-derived CDR1 and CDR2 are LGHNA and YNFKEQ.

The V and J genes are TRBV20-1 and TRBJ2-7; D ambiguous. The CDR3 covers 11 residues. Germline CDR1 is DFQATT and CDR2 is SNEGSKA (reference sequence). Trimming left V 3 bases short and J 3 bases short, with 6 bases between. The CDR3 loop reads CSASQFYEQYF. Written as DNA, the CDR3 is TGCAGTGCTAGTCAGTTCTACGAGCAGTACTTC.

With respect to this clone: One end of the junction fails to match germline, which may point to a read error. The CDR3 protein is CASSQGVLEPHGNF. The CDR3, as DNA: TGTGCCAGCAGCCAAGGGGTTTTAGAACCCCACGGGAACTTC. The chain employs TRBV4-2 and TRBJ2-4, with D possibly matching TRBD2 (5 bases). Per the germline V gene, CDR1 is LGHNA and CDR2 is YNFKEQ. The CDR3 extends over 14 amino acids.

The V gene is TRBV10-3, the J gene TRBJ1-5, with no clear D. The V and J ends lost 5 bases and 7 bases respectively, with 12 bases between them. In germline, CDR1 is ENHRY, CDR2 SYGVKD. This CDR3 has 13 residues. The CDR3, as DNA: TGTGCCATCAGTCGAGACTTTGGGCAGCCCCAGCATTTT. This sequence encodes CAISRDFGQPQHF.